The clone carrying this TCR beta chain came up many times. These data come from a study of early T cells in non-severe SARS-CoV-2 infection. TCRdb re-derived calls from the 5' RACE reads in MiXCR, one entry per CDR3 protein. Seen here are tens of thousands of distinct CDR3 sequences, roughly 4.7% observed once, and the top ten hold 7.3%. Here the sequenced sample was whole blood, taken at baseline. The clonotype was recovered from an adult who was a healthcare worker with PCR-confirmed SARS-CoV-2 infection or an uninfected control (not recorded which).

CDR3 coding DNA: TGTGCCAGCAGCGCTAGCGGGAGGAATCGGGACGAGCAGTACTTC. Amino acid sequence: CASSASGRNRDEQYF. The chain employs TRBV9 and TRBJ2-7; 11 nucleotides align to TRBD2. This CDR3 region has 15 residues. Losses at the gene ends were 3 bases for V and 5 bases for J; bases not matched to a gene: 7. The germline V gene has CDR1 SGDLS and CDR2 YYNGEE.